The present T cell receptor beta chain was sequenced within a study of siplizumab effects on memory and regulatory T cells. General study findings and limits: Only a minor fraction of alloreactive clones mapped to unstimulated subsets. Treg origin accounted for an average of around 67% of mappable alloreactive CD4+ clones with siplizumab and roughly 26% in controls.

As for this clone: Its cognate antigen is unknown.

Roughly 9.8 x 10^4 TCR templates were assayed per sample. The data were produced by immunoSEQ multiplex PCR, yet TCRdb's version contains in-frame clones alone and is incomplete. Altogether more than 75,000 clones are present, under 95% being singletons, with the ten largest covering about 6.7%. This CDR3 spans 11 amino acids. In germline, CDR1 is SGHDT, CDR2 YYEEEE. The V end lost 2 bases, the J end lost 2 bases, and 1 base lay between the germline ends. V is TRBV5-6 and J is TRBJ2-5; D ambiguous. The clonotype was recovered from a human donor in good health. The specimen sequenced was CD8+ T cells sorted from blood. CDR3 amino acids: CASSFQETQYF. CDR3 sequence (DNA): TGTGCCAGCAGCTTTCAAGAGACCCAGTACTTC.